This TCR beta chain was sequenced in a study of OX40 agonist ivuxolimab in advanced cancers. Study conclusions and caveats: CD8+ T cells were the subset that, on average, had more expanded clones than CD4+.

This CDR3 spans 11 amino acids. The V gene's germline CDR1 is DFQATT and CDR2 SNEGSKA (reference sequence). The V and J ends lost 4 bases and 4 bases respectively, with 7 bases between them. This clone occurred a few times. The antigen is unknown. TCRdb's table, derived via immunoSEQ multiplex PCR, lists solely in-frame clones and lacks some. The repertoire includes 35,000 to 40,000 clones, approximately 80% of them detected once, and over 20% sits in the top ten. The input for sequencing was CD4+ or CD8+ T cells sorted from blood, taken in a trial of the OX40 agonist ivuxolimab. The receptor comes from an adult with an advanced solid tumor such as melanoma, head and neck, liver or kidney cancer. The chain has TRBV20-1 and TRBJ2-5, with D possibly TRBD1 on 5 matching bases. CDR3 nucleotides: TGCAGTGCTACAGGGTTAGAGACCCAGTACTTC. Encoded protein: CSATGLETQYF.